This T cell receptor beta chain was found in a study of blood T cells in healthy people across ages. The CDR3 sequence is 15 residues long. Germline assignment: CDR1 SEHNR and CDR2 FQNEAQ (reference sequence). Worth noting for this clonotype: Its antigen is not identified.

Study-wide findings and caveats: It was held that diversity estimates obtained from one million T cells represented underestimates.

A sample-barcoded 5' primer and a J-beta primer mix were used in a second PCR of roughly 7 to 12 cycles. TCRdb passed the 5' RACE reads through MiXCR, listing each CDR3 protein once. Of approximately 600,000 distinct CDR3 sequences in the sample, under 70% were seen once. The chain links TRBV7-9 to TRBJ2-4, with D tentatively TRBD1 (7 bases). The J call is uncertain, as TRBJ2-5 better fits the DNA end. Sequencing was performed on blood. The receptor was derived from a man in his fifties or sixties in good health. CDR3 sequence: CASSLGQAEGGTQYF. The CDR3, as DNA: TGTGCCAGCAGCCTAGGACAGGCGGAGGGGGGGACCCAGTACTTC.